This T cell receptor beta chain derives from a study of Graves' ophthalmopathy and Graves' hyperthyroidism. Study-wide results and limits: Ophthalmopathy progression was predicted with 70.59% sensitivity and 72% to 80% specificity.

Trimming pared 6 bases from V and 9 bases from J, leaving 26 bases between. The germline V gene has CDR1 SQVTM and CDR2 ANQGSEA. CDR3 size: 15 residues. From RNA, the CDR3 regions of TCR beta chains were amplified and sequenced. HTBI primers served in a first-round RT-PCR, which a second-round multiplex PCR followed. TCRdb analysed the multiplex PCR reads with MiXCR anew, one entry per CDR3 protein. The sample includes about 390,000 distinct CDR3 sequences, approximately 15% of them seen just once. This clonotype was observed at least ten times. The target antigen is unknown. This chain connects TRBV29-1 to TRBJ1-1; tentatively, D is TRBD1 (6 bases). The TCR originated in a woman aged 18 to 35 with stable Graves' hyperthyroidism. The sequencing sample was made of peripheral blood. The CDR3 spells CSVAYIRGRANQAFF. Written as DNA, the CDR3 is TGCAGCGTCGCATACATCAGGGGCAGGGCAAATCAAGCTTTCTTT.